Each of the 23 T cell receptor beta chains below was sequenced from the same sample in a study of preoperative IRX-2 immunotherapy in early breast cancer. The method was immunoSEQ multiplex PCR; TCRdb's version includes in-frame clones alone and lacks a portion of them. The sample lists about 98,000 clones, roughly 90% occurring once. Regarding treatment: preoperative locoregional IRX-2 cytokine immunotherapy. Source: tumor tissue, taken after IRX-2 immunotherapy. The receptor set was obtained from a human donor with breast cancer.

The rearrangement joins TRBV19 to TRBJ1-6; D ambiguous. The CDR3 totals 13 residues. The V gene's germline CDR1 is LNHDA and CDR2 SQIVND (reference sequence). Trimming took 5 bases from V and 9 from J, leaving 11 bases between them. CDR3 region: CASSPGRSSPLHF. CDR3 DNA sequence: TGTGCCAGTAGTCCGGGCCGATCTTCACCCCTCCACTTT. The full variable domain, in which reference TRBV19 and TRBJ1-6 provide the parts outside the CDR3, is DGGITQSPKYLFRKEGQNVTLSCEQNLNHDAMYWYRQDPGQGLRLIYYSQIVNDFQKGDIAEGYSVSREKKESFPLTVTSAQKNPTAFYLCASSPGRSSPLHFGNGTRLTVT.

The rearrangement links TRBV29-1 to TRBJ1-2, with 9 bases identical to TRBD1. The junction had 6 bases not matched to a gene; V was cut back by 4 bases and J by 6 bases. From germline, CDR1 is SQVTM and CDR2 ANQGSEA. The CDR3 loop spans 13 amino acids. CDR3 sequence: CSVGGTGWNGYTF. The CDR3 bases are TGCAGCGTTGGTGGGACAGGGTGGAATGGCTACACCTTC.

The rearrangement links TRBV28 to TRBJ1-2; the D gene is possibly TRBD1 (5 bases). With 6 bases removed from V and 3 bases from J, the gap between germline ends came to 14 bases. The CDR3 contains 14 residues. CDR1 and CDR2 from the germline V gene are MDHEN and SYDVKM. Written as DNA, the CDR3 is TGTGCCAGCAGGATTTCAGGGAAGGACTATGGCTACACCTTC. Amino acids: CASRISGKDYGYTF.

The rearrangement uses TRBV6-7 and TRBJ2-7, with D perhaps TRBD2 (6 bases). TRBV6-7 is placed among ORFs of uncertain function. V was pared by 5 bases and J by 0 bases, with 14 bases between. The CDR3 runs to 15 residues. CDR3 DNA: TGTGCCAGCAGTGAGGTATGGAGGGCCTCCTACGAGCAGTACTTC. Amino acids: CASSEVWRASYEQYF.

V and J are TRBV28 and TRBJ2-1, with D maybe TRBD1 (6 bases). Germline loops: CDR1 MDHEN, CDR2 SYDVKM. The length of the CDR3 is 16 residues. V lost 3 bases and J lost 0, with 12 bases in between. The CDR3 DNA sequence: TGTGCCAGCAGTTTTTGGGGGCTCCGCTCCTACAATGAGCAGTTCTTC. It yields the protein CASSFWGLRSYNEQFF.

The CDR3 region is CASSPVDRNYGYTF. CDR3 nucleotides: TGTGCCAGCAGCCCGGTCGACCGCAACTATGGCTACACCTTC. This rearrangement joins TRBV28 to TRBJ1-2; D unresolved. Trimming cost V 6 bases and J 2 bases, with 13 bases left between them. The germline V gene encodes CDR1 MDHEN and CDR2 SYDVKM. The CDR3 covers 14 residues.

This clone showed up just once. Other DNA sequences in this sample translate to the same CDR3. This chain connects TRBV5-1 to TRBJ2-5; D gene unclear. Trimming took off 0 bases at V and 1 base at J, with 10 bases between the two ends. Germline assignment: CDR1 SGHRS and CDR2 YFSETQ. CDR3 length equals 15 residues. In DNA, the CDR3 is TGCGCCAGCAGCTTGGTAGCAGGCCTCCAAGAGACCCAGTACTTC. Translated: CASSLVAGLQETQYF.

The V call is TRBV6-8, the J call TRBJ1-1; TRBD1 agrees at 7 bases. CDR1 and CDR2 (germline): MNHGY, SAAAGT. Germline trimming cut 6 bases from V and 5 bases from J; bases unmatched to any gene: 15. This CDR3 has 16 residues. CDR3 nucleotide sequence: TGTGCCAGCAGCCGCCGGGAGGGGGCGGCGGAGACTGAAGCTTTCTTT. This sequence encodes CASSRREGAAETEAFF.

This chain uses TRBV23-1 with TRBJ1-3; D is ambiguous. TRBV23-1 is flagged as an ORF with uncertain function. The CDR3 has 15 residues. Trimming took 6 bases from V and 0 from J, leaving 12 bases between them. Here the CDR3 reads CASSHDASSGNTIYF. In DNA, the CDR3 is TGCGCCAGCAGCCATGACGCCAGCTCTGGAAACACCATATATTTT.

The chain recombines TRBV11-3 with TRBJ1-4, with 8 bases identical to TRBD1. Germline V gives CDR1 SGHNT, CDR2 YENEEA. This CDR3 comprises 18 residues. V lost 3 bases, J lost 7 bases, and 16 bases stayed unmatched. In nucleotides, the CDR3 is TGTGCCAGCAGCTTGGTACCGGGTGGACAGGGAGGTAGTGAAAAACTGTTTTTT. Its protein is CASSLVPGGQGGSEKLFF.

The rearrangement uses TRBV5-1 and TRBJ2-7; 9 bases fit TRBD2. In germline, CDR1 is SGHRS, CDR2 YFSETQ. The CDR3 spans 14 residues. V lost 4 bases, J lost 4 bases, and 6 bases stayed unmatched. CDR3 region: CASSPSSGVYEQYF. CDR3 DNA: TGCGCCAGCAGCCCCTCTAGCGGGGTTTACGAGCAGTACTTC. Drawing the rest from reference TRBV5-1 and TRBJ2-7, the complete variable domain is KAGVTQTPRYLIKTRGQQVTLSCSPISGHRSVSWYQQTPGQGLQFLFEYFSETQRNKGNFPGRFSGRQFSNSRSEMNVSTLELGDSALYLCASSPSSGVYEQYFGPGTRLTVT.

The gene calls are TRBV6-8 and TRBJ2-7, with TRBD1 identical over 9 bases. The germline V gene encodes CDR1 MNHGY and CDR2 SAAAGT. The V segment lost 4 bases and the J segment 7 bases; nucleotides outside the gene matches: 5. This CDR3 region has 13 residues. This CDR3 reads CASSSGTGREQYF. Written as DNA, the CDR3 is TGTGCCAGCAGTTCCGGGACAGGGCGGGAGCAGTACTTC.

V is TRBV29-1 and J is TRBJ2-1, with TRBD1 as a possible D gene (6 bases). Trimming shortened V by 5 bases and J by 0 bases, and 11 bases separated the two germline ends. The CDR3 covers 14 residues. Germline lookup yields CDR1 SQVTM and CDR2 ANQGSEA. The CDR3 DNA reads TGCAGCGTTATCGGACAGAGCTCCTACAATGAGCAGTTCTTC. Encoded protein: CSVIGQSSYNEQFF.

The V and J genes are TRBV5-1 and TRBJ1-5; 7 bases map to TRBD1. Looked up from germline, CDR1 is SGHRS and CDR2 is YFSETQ. The CDR3 contains 21 residues. V was clipped by 3 bases and J by 2 bases; unmatched bases: 23. The CDR3 sequence: CASSSGDRAKRSGGGNQPQHF. In nucleotides, the CDR3 is TGCGCCAGCAGCTCCGGAGACAGGGCCAAAAGATCCGGCGGGGGCAATCAGCCCCAGCATTTT.

The chain carries TRBV28 and TRBJ2-7, with 7 bases that match TRBD1. CDR3 length: 14 amino acids. Unmatched junction bases numbered 9, after V lost 7 bases and J lost 3 bases. The germline CDR1 and CDR2 sequences are MDHEN and SYDVKM. The CDR3 reads CASTPGTVVYEQYF. The CDR3 DNA reads TGTGCCAGCACGCCCGGGACAGTAGTCTACGAGCAGTACTTC.

The chain combines TRBV30 with TRBJ2-7, with a possible D match to TRBD2 (5 bases). This CDR3 comprises 13 residues. V dropped 1 base and J dropped 5 bases, with 12 bases sitting between them. Germline V lookup: CDR1 GTSNPN, CDR2 SVGIG (reference sequence). The CDR3 coding sequence is TGTGCCTGGAGTGCGGTTGGGAGAAACGAGCAGTACTTC. Translating it yields CAWSAVGRNEQYF.

This rearrangement joins TRBV25-1 to TRBJ1-1; TRBD1 might be the D (5 bases). This CDR3 has 18 residues. CDR1 is MGHDK, CDR2 SYGVNS, per germline. Trimming took 3 bases from V and 0 from J, leaving 20 bases between them. The chain's CDR3 is CASSEYRGAGSMNTEAFF. The CDR3 DNA reads TGTGCCAGCAGTGAGTACCGAGGGGCTGGATCTATGAACACTGAAGCTTTCTTT. Together with reference TRBV25-1 and TRBJ1-1, the CDR3 gives the full variable domain: EADIYQTPRYLVIGTGKKITLECSQTMGHDKMYWYQQDPGMELHLIHYSYGVNSTEKGDLSSESTVSRIRTEHFPLTLESARPSHTSQYLCASSEYRGAGSMNTEAFFGQGTRLTVV.

The chain links TRBV15 to TRBJ1-2; 9 bases map to TRBD1. Germline-derived CDR1 and CDR2 are LNHNV and YYDKDF (reference sequence). V lost 3 bases and J lost 6; bases outside the gene matches: 14. The length of the CDR3 is 17 residues. CDR3 coding DNA: TGTGCCACCAGCAGGCCTGGGGCTTTACAGGGGGCGGATGGCTACACCTTC. Protein: CATSRPGALQGADGYTF.

This clone has only one observation. The V gene is TRBV30, the J gene TRBJ1-2; D ambiguous. Per germline, CDR1 GTSNPN and CDR2 SVGIG (reference sequence). V gave up 0 bases and J gave up 0 bases, with 8 bases separating them. The CDR3 contains 14 residues. The CDR3 sequence: CAWSVRGPNYGYTF. In DNA, the CDR3 is TGTGCCTGGAGTGTTCGGGGTCCTAACTATGGCTACACCTTC.

The chain is built from TRBV22-1 and TRBJ2-1; TRBD2 was called by the table and not checked on the DNA. TRBV22-1 is marked as a pseudogene. CDR3 length equals 18 residues. CDR3 bases: TGTGCCAGCAGTTGGCTAGCGGGAGGGCCGAGCTCCTACAATGAGCAGTTCTTC. As protein: CASSWLAGGPSSYNEQFF.

V gene TRBV19 combines with J gene TRBJ1-5; 10 bases line up with TRBD1. Trimming removed 5 bases from V and 11 bases from J; junction bases left unmatched: 12. The CDR3 loop spans 15 amino acids. Germline assignment: CDR1 LNHDA and CDR2 SQIVND (reference sequence). CDR3 protein: CASSALGQGPLAQHF. In DNA form, the CDR3 reads TGTGCCAGTAGTGCCCTGGGACAGGGGCCTTTGGCCCAGCATTTT.

V and J are TRBV28 and TRBJ1-2; 7 bases are shared with TRBD1. The junction had 7 bases not matched to a gene; V was cut back by 8 bases and J by 4 bases. CDR1 is MDHEN and CDR2 is SYDVKM in the germline V gene. This CDR3 is 13 amino acids long. The chain's CDR3 is CASVQGGRYGYTF. CDR3 nucleotide sequence: TGTGCCAGCGTTCAAGGGGGCCGCTATGGCTACACCTTC.

The genes are TRBV1 and TRBJ2-3. TRBV1 represents a pseudogene. The CDR3 runs to 13 residues. The CDR3 nucleotides are TGCGCCAGCAGCCATGGGATCACAGATACGCAGTATTTT. Translation gives CASSHGITDTQYF.